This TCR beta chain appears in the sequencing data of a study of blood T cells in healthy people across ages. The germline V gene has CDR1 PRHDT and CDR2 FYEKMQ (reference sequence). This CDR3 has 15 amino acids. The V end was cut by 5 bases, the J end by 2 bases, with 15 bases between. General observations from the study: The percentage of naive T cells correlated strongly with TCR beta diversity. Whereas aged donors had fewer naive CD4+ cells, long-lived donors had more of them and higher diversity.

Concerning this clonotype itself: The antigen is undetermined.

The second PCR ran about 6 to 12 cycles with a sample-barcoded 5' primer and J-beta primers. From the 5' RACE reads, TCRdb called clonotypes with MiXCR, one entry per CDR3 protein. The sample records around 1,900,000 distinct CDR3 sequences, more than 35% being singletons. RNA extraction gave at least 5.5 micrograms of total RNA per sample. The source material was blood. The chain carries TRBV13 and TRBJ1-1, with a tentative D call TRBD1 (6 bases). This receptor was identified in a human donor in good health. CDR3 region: CASSPYGQTNTEAFF. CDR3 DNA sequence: TGTGCCAGCAGCCCATACGGACAGACAAACACTGAAGCTTTCTTT. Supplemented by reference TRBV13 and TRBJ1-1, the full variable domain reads AAGVIQSPRHLIKEKRETATLKCYPIPRHDTVYWYQQGPGQDPQFLISFYEKMQSDKGSIPDRFSAQQFSDYHSELNMSSLELGDSALYFCASSPYGQTNTEAFFGQGTRLTVV.